Below, 24 T cell receptor beta chains from the same sample are listed, as sequenced in a study of T-cell reconstitution after alpha-beta-depleted transplantation in children (dated by TCRdb to the mid-2010s). The receptor library was made with PCR. The run used an Illumina HiSeq 2500. TCR library preparation used molecular barcoding, with unique molecular identifiers applied to normalize quantification of the TCRbeta repertoire. In-frame beta chains were kept once TCRdb had trimmed the public reads at Q25 with fastp and called clones with MiXCR. CDR3 protein duplicates are merged, each entry listing the most common genes and DNA. A total of approximately 400,000 distinct CDR3 sequences appear in this sample, roughly a tenth of them only once. In total, the top ten clones hold over 4.5% of the sample. Material: PBMCs from the stem cell graft donor, obtained from the stem cell graft. These receptors were taken from a human donor who donated a stem cell graft to a child with acute myeloid leukemia.

The chain employs TRBV4-2 and TRBJ2-2; weak D call: TRBD2 (5 bases). The CDR3 loop spans 16 amino acids. Germline V gene lookup returns CDR1 LGHNA and CDR2 YNFKEQ. Trimming pared 0 bases from V and 0 bases from J, leaving 8 bases between. CDR3 in amino acids: CASSQERSANTGELFF. CDR3 bases: TGTGCCAGCAGCCAAGAGCGTAGCGCGAACACCGGGGAGCTGTTTTTT.

This clonotype has a handful of counts. The chain employs TRBV29-1 and TRBJ2-1; 13 bases map to TRBD2. CDR1 and CDR2 from the germline V gene are SQVTM and ANQGSEA. The V gene end was trimmed by 5 bases and the J gene end by 4 bases; junction bases not matched to a gene: 5. The CDR3 spans 15 residues. CDR3: CSVHTSGGEYNEQFF. CDR3 coding DNA: TGCAGCGTTCATACTAGCGGGGGGGAATACAATGAGCAGTTCTTC.

The table lists this clonotype with a few counts. V is TRBV3-1 and J is TRBJ2-1, with D unresolved. The V gene lost 3 bases and the J gene lost 5 bases, with 17 bases spanning the gap. The CDR3 totals 16 residues. The germline gives CDR1 LGHDT, CDR2 YNNKEL (reference sequence). The CDR3 region has the DNA TGTGCCAGCAGCCATGAACAGTGGGGTCGGCACAATGAGCAGTTCTTC. This encodes CASSHEQWGRHNEQFF.

The rearrangement links TRBV10-3 to TRBJ1-1, with 7 positions matching TRBD1. Trimming removed 6 bases from V and 0 bases from J; junction bases left unmatched: 1. The length of the CDR3 is 13 residues. The germline CDR1 and CDR2 sequences are ENHRY and SYGVKD. CDR3 DNA: TGTGCCATCAGGGGGACAGTGAACACTGAAGCTTTCTTT. It translates to CAIRGTVNTEAFF.

The rearrangement joins TRBV11-2 to TRBJ2-3; 7 nucleotides agree with TRBD1. CDR3 length: 15 amino acids. Germline V gives CDR1 SGHAT, CDR2 FQNNGV. The ends lost 5 bases at V and 4 bases at J; junction bases unmatched: 9. In DNA form, the CDR3 reads TGTGCCAGCAGCCCACCAAACAGGGGCGCAGATACGCAGTATTTT. It encodes CASSPPNRGADTQYF.

This clonotype was recorded at least ten times. The chain carries TRBV29-1 and TRBJ2-3; D may be TRBD2 (5 bases). The germline V gene encodes CDR1 SQVTM and CDR2 ANQGSEA. The ends were cut back, 8 bases at V and 0 bases at J, with 15 bases in the middle. The CDR3 length is 14 residues. The CDR3 nucleotides are TGCAGCTTAGGAGGCTCGACTAGCACAGATACGCAGTATTTT. Its translation is CSLGGSTSTDTQYF.

A few counts support this clonotype. The rearrangement joins TRBV2 to TRBJ2-5; D is perhaps TRBD1 or TRBD2 (5 bases each). CDR1 is SNHLY and CDR2 is FYNNEI in the germline V gene. CDR3 length equals 12 residues. V lost 7 bases to trimming and J lost 0 bases, with 6 bases between them. CDR3 nucleotide sequence: TGTGCCAGCATGGGGGACCAAGAGACCCAGTACTTC. Its translation: CASMGDQETQYF. Together with reference TRBV2 and TRBJ2-5, the CDR3 gives the full variable domain: EPEVTQTPSHQVTQMGQEVILRCVPISNHLYFYWYRQILGQKVEFLVSFYNNEISEKSEIFDDQFSVERPDGSNFTLKIRSTKLEDSAMYFCASMGDQETQYFGPGTRLLVL.

This clonotype was seen a few times. The gene calls are TRBV5-1 and TRBJ2-1; possible D gene TRBD2, 6 bases. This CDR3 spans 16 amino acids. Germline CDR1 SGHRS, CDR2 YFSETQ. Trimming stripped 0 bases from V and 4 bases from J, with 14 bases between. CDR3 protein: CASSLDGRAGYNEQFF. CDR3 bases: TGCGCCAGCAGCTTGGATGGCAGGGCGGGATACAATGAGCAGTTCTTC.

This clonotype has just a few counts. V gene TRBV6-1 combines with J gene TRBJ2-7; D is unresolved. The CDR3 runs to 15 residues. Germline V lookup: CDR1 MNHNS, CDR2 SASEGT. The V and J ends lost 2 bases and 1 base respectively, with 12 bases between them. The CDR3 protein is CASSELTEPSYEQYF. The CDR3 nucleotides read TGTGCCAGCAGTGAATTGACGGAACCATCCTACGAGCAGTACTTC.

This clonotype was found a few times. This chain joins TRBV18 and TRBJ2-7; D perhaps matches TRBD1 (5 bases). From germline, CDR1 is KGHSH and CDR2 LQKENI. V lost 6 bases and J 6 bases, leaving 18 bases between the germline ends. CDR3 size: 14 residues. CDR3 amino acids: CASSRPSVGREQYF. For the CDR3, the DNA is TGTGCCAGCTCCCGACCAAGTGTGGGGCGCGAGCAGTACTTC.

The table lists this clonotype with a few counts. This chain uses TRBV20-1 with TRBJ1-2; D perhaps matches TRBD1 (5 bases). The CDR3 is 13 amino acids. V lost 0 bases and J lost 8, with 13 bases in between. CDR1 DFQATT and CDR2 SNEGSKA come from the germline V gene (reference sequence). The CDR3 loop reads CSARDHAGQGYTF. The CDR3, as DNA: TGCAGTGCTAGAGATCATGCAGGGCAGGGCTACACCTTC.

J is TRBJ2-5 and V is TRBV24-1; 8 positions agree with TRBD1. CDR3 length: 14 amino acids. V was clipped by 4 bases and J by 4 bases; unmatched bases: 4. Germline V gives CDR1 KGHDR, CDR2 SFDVKD. CDR3 in amino acids: CATSDRDRGETQYF. The DNA for the CDR3 is TGTGCCACCAGTGACCGCGACAGGGGAGAGACCCAGTACTTC.

This clonotype was seen a few times. The genes are TRBV7-9 and TRBJ2-1; the D is unclear. Germline lookup yields CDR1 SEHNR and CDR2 FQNEAQ (reference sequence). The CDR3 extends over 14 amino acids. Trimming removed 2 bases at V and 9 bases at J, with 14 bases between. The CDR3 sequence is CASSLLPGRGEQFF. The CDR3 DNA reads as TGTGCCAGCAGCTTACTTCCTGGGCGAGGTGAGCAGTTCTTC.

This clonotype was picked up a small number of times. This sequence joins TRBV5-5 and TRBJ1-4; a possible D gene is TRBD1 (5 bases). Between the trimmed V and J ends, which lost 4 bases and 5 bases, there was a span of 15 bases. Germline lookup yields CDR1 SGHKS and CDR2 YYEKEE (reference sequence). The CDR3 extends over 15 amino acids. This CDR3 is CASSGGTEQNEKLFF. DNA of the CDR3: TGTGCCAGCAGCGGCGGGACGGAGCAGAATGAAAAACTGTTTTTT.

This clonotype has only a few counts. The chain has TRBV12-3 or TRBV12-4 and TRBJ1-1, with D unclear. The CDR3 length is 14 residues. V was cut by 1 base and J by 0 bases, with 6 bases left in between. CDR3 in amino acids: CASSLDTLNTEAFF. The DNA of the CDR3 is TGTGCCAGCAGTTTAGACACCCTGAACACTGAAGCTTTCTTT.

The rearrangement joins TRBV29-1 to TRBJ1-3, with D uncertain. CDR3 length equals 15 residues. V lost 6 bases, J lost 3 bases, and 18 bases lay in between. The germline gives CDR1 SQVTM, CDR2 ANQGSEA. CDR3 in DNA: TGCAGCGTCCTAATACCGTCGGGGTTTGGAAACACCATATATTTT. It yields the protein CSVLIPSGFGNTIYF.

This chain joins TRBV25-1 and TRBJ1-4, with D unclear. This CDR3 is built from 13 residues. Germline CDR1 is MGHDK and CDR2 is SYGVNS. Between the trimmed V and J ends, which lost 10 bases and 5 bases, there was a span of 14 bases. In nucleotides, the CDR3 is TGTGCCACCGACGACGGAAAGAATGAAAAACTGTTTTTT. Residues: CATDDGKNEKLFF.

This clonotype came up a few times. The J gene is TRBJ1-1, the V gene TRBV2, with unresolved D. This CDR3 comprises 13 residues. Trimming shortened V by 5 bases and J by 5 bases, and 12 bases separated the two germline ends. Germline CDR1 and CDR2: SNHLY and FYNNEI. CDR3 sequence: CASSKNRETEAFF. CDR3 in DNA: TGTGCCAGCAGTAAAAACCGGGAGACTGAAGCTTTCTTT.

This clonotype was detected only a few times. This chain uses TRBV20-1 with TRBJ1-4; D gene unclear. Trimming removed 3 bases at V and 8 bases at J, with 16 bases between. The CDR3 runs to 14 residues. Germline V lookup: CDR1 DFQATT, CDR2 SNEGSKA (reference sequence). The CDR3 DNA reads as TGCAGTGCTAGTGCCCGACCCCGCAGGGAAAAACTGTTTTTT. Translation gives CSASARPRREKLFF.

This clonotype appeared a few times. This chain uses TRBV3-1 with TRBJ2-1; 10 nucleotides line up with TRBD2. Unmatched junction bases numbered 7, after V lost 5 bases and J lost 9 bases. Germline CDR1 is LGHDT and CDR2 is YNNKEL (reference sequence). The CDR3 has 14 residues. The chain's CDR3 is CASSSGTSVSEQFF. Here the CDR3 DNA reads TGTGCCAGCAGCTCCGGGACTAGCGTTAGTGAGCAGTTCTTC.

This clonotype was counted between two and nine times. This chain uses TRBV5-1 with TRBJ2-7, with D unclear. V shed 2 bases and J shed 6 bases, with 12 bases lying between them. CDR1 is SGHRS, CDR2 YFSETQ, per germline. The CDR3 is 13 amino acids. DNA for the CDR3: TGCGCCAGCAGCTTTAGTTCTCGGACCGAGCAGTACTTC. Translation: CASSFSSRTEQYF.

This chain links TRBV7-2 with TRBJ2-7; D could derive from TRBD1 or TRBD2 (5 bases each). The CDR3 has 13 residues. The germline gives CDR1 SGHTA, CDR2 FQGNSA. The V gene lost 5 bases and the J gene lost 6 bases, with 14 bases spanning the gap. CDR3 sequence: CASSGGPLGEQYF. DNA for the CDR3: TGTGCCAGCAGCGGGGGACCCCTCGGCGAGCAGTACTTC. Using reference TRBV7-2 and TRBJ2-7 for the parts outside the CDR3, the full variable domain is GAGVSQSPSNKVTEKGKDVELRCDPISGHTALYWYRQSLGQGLEFLIYFQGNSAPDKSGLPSDRFSAERTGGSVSTLTIQRTQQEDSAVYLCASSGGPLGEQYFGPGTRLTVT.

J is TRBJ2-1 and V is TRBV29-1; D gene uncertain. The CDR3 length is 14 residues. V dropped 3 bases and J dropped 6 bases, with 15 bases sitting between them. From germline, CDR1 is SQVTM and CDR2 ANQGSEA. CDR3 bases: TGCAGCGTTGATTTCGGGCTGCACTCCAATGAGCAGTTCTTC. Translating gives CSVDFGLHSNEQFF.

In its sample, this clonotype was seen a few times. V and J are TRBV9 and TRBJ2-1, with 13 positions matching TRBD2. The CDR3 has 17 amino acids. CDR1 and CDR2 from the germline V gene are SGDLS and YYNGEE. J gave up 7 bases and V 0 bases, and 7 bases lay outside the gene matches. In DNA, the CDR3 is TGTGCCAGCAGCGTAGCTGTAGGGACTAGCGGGGCAAATGAGCAGTTCTTC. Translating it yields CASSVAVGTSGANEQFF.